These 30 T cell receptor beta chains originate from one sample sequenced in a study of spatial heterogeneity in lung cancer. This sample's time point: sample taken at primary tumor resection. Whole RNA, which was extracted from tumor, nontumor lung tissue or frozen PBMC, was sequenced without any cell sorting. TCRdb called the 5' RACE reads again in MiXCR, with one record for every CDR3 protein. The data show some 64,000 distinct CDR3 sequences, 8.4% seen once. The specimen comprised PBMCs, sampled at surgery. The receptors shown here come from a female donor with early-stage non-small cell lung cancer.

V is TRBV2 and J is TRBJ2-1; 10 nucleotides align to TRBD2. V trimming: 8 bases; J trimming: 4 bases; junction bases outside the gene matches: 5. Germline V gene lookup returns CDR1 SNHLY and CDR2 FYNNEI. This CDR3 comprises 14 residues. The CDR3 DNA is TGTGCCAGCGTATGGACTAGCGGATACAATGAGCAGTTCTTC. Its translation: CASVWTSGYNEQFF.

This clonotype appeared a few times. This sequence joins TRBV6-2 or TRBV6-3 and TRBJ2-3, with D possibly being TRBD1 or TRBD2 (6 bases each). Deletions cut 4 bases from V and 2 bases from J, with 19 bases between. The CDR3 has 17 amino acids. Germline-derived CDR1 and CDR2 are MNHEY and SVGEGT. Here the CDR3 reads CASSWPGVRGHTDTQYF. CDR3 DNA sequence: TGTGCCAGCAGTTGGCCAGGGGTCCGGGGGCACACAGATACGCAGTATTTT.

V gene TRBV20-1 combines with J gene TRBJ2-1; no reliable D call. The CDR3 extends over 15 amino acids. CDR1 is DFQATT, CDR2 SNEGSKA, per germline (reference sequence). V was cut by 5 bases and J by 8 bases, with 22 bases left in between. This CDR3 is CSAPSALPRPDEQFF. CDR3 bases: TGCAGTGCTCCCTCGGCCCTCCCCCGCCCCGATGAGCAGTTCTTC.

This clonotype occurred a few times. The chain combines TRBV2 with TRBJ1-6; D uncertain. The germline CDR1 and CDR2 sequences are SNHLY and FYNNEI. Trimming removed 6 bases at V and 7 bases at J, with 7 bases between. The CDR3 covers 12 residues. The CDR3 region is CASRAGNSPLHF. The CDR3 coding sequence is TGTGCCAGCAGGGCGGGGAATTCACCCCTCCACTTT.

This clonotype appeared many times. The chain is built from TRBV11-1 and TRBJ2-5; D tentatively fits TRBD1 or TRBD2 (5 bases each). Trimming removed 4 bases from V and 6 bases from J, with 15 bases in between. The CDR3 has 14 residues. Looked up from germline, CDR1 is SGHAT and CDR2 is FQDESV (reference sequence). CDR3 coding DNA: TGTGCCAGCAGCTCCCGGACGGGGCGGAAGACCCAGTACTTC. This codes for CASSSRTGRKTQYF.

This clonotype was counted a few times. CDR3: CSALQGDYGYTF. The CDR3 DNA is TGCAGTGCCTTGCAGGGGGACTATGGCTACACCTTC. The V gene is TRBV20-1, the J gene TRBJ1-2, with TRBD1 identical over 7 bases. V was clipped by 6 bases and J by 3 bases; unmatched bases: 4. Germline V gene lookup returns CDR1 DFQATT and CDR2 SNEGSKA (reference sequence). This CDR3 contains 12 residues.

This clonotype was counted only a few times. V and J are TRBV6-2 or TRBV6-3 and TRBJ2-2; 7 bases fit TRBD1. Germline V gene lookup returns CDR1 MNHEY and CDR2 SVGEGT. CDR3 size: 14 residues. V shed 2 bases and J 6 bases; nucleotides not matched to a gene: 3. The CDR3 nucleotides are TGTGCCAGCAGTTACAATCAGGGGGCCGGGGAGCTGTTTTTT. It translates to CASSYNQGAGELFF.

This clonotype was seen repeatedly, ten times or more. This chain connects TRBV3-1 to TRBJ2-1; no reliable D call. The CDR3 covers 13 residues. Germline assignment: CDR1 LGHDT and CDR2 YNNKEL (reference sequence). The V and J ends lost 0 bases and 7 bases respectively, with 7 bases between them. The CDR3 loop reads CASSQDEGNEQFF. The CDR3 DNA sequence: TGTGCCAGCAGCCAAGATGAAGGGAATGAGCAGTTCTTC.

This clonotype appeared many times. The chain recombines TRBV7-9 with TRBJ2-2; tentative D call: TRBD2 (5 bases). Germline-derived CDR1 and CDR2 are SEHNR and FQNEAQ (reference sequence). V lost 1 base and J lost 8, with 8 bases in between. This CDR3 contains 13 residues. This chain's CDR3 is CASSLERLGELFF. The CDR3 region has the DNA TGTGCCAGCAGCTTAGAGCGGCTTGGGGAGCTGTTTTTT.

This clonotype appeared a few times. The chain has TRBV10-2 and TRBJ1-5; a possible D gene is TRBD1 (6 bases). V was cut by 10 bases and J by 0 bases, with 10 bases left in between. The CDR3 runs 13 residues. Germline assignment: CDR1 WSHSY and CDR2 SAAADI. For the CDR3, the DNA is TGCGCCACCTACAGGGATAGCAATCAGCCCCAGCATTTT. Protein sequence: CATYRDSNQPQHF.

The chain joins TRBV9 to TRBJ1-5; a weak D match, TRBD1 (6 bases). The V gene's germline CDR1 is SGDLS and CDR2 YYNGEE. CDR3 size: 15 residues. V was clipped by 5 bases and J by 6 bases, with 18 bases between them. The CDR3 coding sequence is TGTGCCAGCAGTCCCGGAGGGGGGATCGGTCAGCCCCAGCATTTT. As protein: CASSPGGGIGQPQHF. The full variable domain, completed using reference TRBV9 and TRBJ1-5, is DSGVTQTPKHLITATGQRVTLRCSPRSGDLSVYWYQQSLDQGLQFLIQYYNGEERAKGNILERFSAQQFPDLHSELNLSSLELGDSALYFCASSPGGGIGQPQHFGDGTRLSIL.

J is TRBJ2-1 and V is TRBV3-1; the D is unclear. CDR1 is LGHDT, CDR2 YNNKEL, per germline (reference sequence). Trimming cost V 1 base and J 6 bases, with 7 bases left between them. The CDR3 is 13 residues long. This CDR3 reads CASSQGGPNEQFF. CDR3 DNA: TGTGCCAGCAGCCAAGGTGGACCCAATGAGCAGTTCTTC.

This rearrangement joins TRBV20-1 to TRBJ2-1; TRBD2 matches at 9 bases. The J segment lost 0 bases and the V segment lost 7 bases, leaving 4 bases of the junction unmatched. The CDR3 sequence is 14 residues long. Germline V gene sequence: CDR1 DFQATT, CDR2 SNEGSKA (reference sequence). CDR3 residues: CSVVSGSSYNEQFF. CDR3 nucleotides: TGCAGTGTTGTTAGCGGGAGCTCCTACAATGAGCAGTTCTTC.

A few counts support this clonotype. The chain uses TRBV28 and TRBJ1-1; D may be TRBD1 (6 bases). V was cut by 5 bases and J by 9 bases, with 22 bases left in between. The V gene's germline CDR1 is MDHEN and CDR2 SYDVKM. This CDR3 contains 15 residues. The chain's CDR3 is CASSPPGGALRKAFF. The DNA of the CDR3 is TGTGCCAGCAGTCCTCCTGGGGGGGCGCTGCGGAAAGCTTTCTTT. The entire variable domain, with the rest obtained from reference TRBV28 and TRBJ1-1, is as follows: DVKVTQSSRYLVKRTGEKVFLECVQDMDHENMFWYRQDPGLGLRLIYFSYDVKMKEKGDIPEGYSVSREKKERFSLILESASTNQTSMYLCASSPPGGALRKAFFGQGTRLTVV.

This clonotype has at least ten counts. CDR3 in amino acids: CASSQGRATDTQYF. The CDR3, as DNA: TGCGCCAGCAGCCAAGGGAGGGCCACAGATACGCAGTATTTT. This chain links TRBV4-1 with TRBJ2-3, with a tentative D call TRBD2 (6 bases). CDR3 length: 14 amino acids. The V end lost 1 base, the J end lost 2 bases, and 7 bases lay between the germline ends. Germline-derived CDR1 and CDR2 are MGHRA and YSYEKL.

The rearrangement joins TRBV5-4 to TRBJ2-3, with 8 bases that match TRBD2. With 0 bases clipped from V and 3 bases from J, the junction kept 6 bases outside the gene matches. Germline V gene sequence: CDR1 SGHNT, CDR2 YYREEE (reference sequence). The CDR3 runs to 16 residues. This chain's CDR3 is CASSLDTGGATDTQYF. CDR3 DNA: TGTGCCAGCAGCTTGGATACGGGAGGGGCTACAGATACGCAGTATTTT.

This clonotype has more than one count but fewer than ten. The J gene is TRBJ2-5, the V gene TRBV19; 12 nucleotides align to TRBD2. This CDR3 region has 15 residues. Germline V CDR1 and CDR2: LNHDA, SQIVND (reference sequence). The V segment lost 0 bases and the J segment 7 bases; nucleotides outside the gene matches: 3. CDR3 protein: CASSIDLLAGGTQYF. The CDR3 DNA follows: TGTGCCAGTAGTATAGATCTACTAGCGGGAGGGACCCAGTACTTC. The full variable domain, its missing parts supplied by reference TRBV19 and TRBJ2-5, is DGGITQSPKYLFRKEGQNVTLSCEQNLNHDAMYWYRQDPGQGLRLIYYSQIVNDFQKGDIAEGYSVSREKKESFPLTVTSAQKNPTAFYLCASSIDLLAGGTQYFGPGTRLLVL.

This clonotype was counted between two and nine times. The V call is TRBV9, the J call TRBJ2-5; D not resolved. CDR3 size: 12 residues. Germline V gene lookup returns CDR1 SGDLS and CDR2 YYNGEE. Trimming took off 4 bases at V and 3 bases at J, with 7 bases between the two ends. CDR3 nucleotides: TGTGCCAGCAGCCCCCACGAAGAGACCCAGTACTTC. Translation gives CASSPHEETQYF.

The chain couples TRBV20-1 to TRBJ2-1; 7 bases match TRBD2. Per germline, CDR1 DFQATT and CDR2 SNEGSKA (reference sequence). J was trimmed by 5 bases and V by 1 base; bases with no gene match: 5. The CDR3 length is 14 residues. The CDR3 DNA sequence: TGCAGTGCTAGAGGCCCACTAGCGCACAATGAGCAGTTCTTC. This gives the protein CSARGPLAHNEQFF.

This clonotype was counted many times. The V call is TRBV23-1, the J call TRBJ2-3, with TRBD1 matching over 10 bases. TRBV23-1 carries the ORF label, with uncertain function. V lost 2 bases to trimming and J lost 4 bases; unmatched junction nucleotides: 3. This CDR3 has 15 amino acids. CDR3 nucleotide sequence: TGCGCCAGCAGTCAAGACAGGGGGCCCCCAGATACGCAGTATTTT. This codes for CASSQDRGPPDTQYF.

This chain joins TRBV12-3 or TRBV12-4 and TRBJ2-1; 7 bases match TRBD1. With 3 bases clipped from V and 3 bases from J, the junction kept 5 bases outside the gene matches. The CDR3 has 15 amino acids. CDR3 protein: CASSLRGQLYNEQFF. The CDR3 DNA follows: TGTGCCAGCAGTTTGAGGGGGCAACTCTACAATGAGCAGTTCTTC.

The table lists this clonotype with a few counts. The CDR3 DNA reads TGTGCCAGCAGCCCCGAGCCAGGAACCTATGGCTACACCTTC. This encodes CASSPEPGTYGYTF. V gene TRBV28 combines with J gene TRBJ1-2; D remains unclear. CDR1 and CDR2 (germline): MDHEN, SYDVKM. Trimming shortened V by 6 bases and J by 4 bases, and 15 bases separated the two germline ends. The CDR3 length is 14 residues.

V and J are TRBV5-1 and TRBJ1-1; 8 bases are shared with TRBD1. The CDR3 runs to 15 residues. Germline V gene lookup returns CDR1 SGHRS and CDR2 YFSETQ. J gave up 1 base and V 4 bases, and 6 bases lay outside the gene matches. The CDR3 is CASSETGQANTEAFF. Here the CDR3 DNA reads TGCGCCAGCAGCGAAACGGGACAGGCGAACACTGAAGCTTTCTTT.

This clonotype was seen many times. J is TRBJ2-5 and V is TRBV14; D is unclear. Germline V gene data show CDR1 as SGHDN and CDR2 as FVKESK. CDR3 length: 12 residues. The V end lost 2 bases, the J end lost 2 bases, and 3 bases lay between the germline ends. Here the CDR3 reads CASSQLQETQYF. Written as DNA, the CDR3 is TGTGCCAGCAGCCAACTACAAGAGACCCAGTACTTC. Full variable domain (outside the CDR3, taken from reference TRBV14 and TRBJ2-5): EAGVTQFPSHSVIEKGQTVTLRCDPISGHDNLYWYRRVMGKEIKFLLHFVKESKQDESGMPNNRFLAERTGGTYSTLKVQPAELEDSGVYFCASSQLQETQYFGPGTRLLVL.

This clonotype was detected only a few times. For the CDR3, the DNA is TGCAGTGCTTTCAGGACAGGGCCGAACACTGAAGCTTTCTTT. Translated: CSAFRTGPNTEAFF. The chain has TRBV20-1 and TRBJ1-1, with 8 nucleotides matching TRBD1. V dropped 5 bases and J dropped 1; count of bases not matched to a gene: 6. The CDR3 covers 14 residues. The germline gives CDR1 DFQATT, CDR2 SNEGSKA (reference sequence).

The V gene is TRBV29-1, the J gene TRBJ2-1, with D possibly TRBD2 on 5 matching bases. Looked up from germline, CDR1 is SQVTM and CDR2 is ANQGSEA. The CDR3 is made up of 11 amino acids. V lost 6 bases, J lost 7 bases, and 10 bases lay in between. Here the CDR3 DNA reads TGCAGCGTGCATACGGGGAATGAGCAGTTCTTC. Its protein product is CSVHTGNEQFF.

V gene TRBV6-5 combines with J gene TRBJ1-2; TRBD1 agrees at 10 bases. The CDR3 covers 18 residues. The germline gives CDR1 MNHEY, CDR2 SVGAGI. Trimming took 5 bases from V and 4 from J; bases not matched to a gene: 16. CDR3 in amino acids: CASSRLDPTGGLVYGYTF. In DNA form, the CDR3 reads TGTGCCAGCAGTCGGCTAGATCCGACAGGGGGCTTGGTCTATGGCTACACCTTC.

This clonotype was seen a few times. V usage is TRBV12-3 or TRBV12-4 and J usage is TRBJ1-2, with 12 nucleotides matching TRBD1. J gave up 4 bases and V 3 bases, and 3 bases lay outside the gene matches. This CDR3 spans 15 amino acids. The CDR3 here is CASSFGTGGGYGYTF. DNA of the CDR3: TGTGCCAGCAGTTTCGGGACAGGGGGCGGCTATGGCTACACCTTC.

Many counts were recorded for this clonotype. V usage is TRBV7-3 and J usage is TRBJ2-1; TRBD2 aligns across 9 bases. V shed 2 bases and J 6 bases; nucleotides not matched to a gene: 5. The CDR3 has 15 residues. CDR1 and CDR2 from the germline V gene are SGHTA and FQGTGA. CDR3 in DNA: TGTGCCAGCAGCTTATGGCTAGCGGGGCCCAATGAGCAGTTCTTC. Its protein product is CASSLWLAGPNEQFF.

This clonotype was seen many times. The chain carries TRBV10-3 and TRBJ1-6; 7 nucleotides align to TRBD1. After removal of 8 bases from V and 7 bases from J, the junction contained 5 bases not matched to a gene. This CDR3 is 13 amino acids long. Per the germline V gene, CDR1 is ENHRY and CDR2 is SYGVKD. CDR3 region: CAIGGTENSPLHF. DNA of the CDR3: TGTGCCATCGGGGGGACAGAGAATTCACCCCTCCACTTT.